Listed below are T cell receptor beta chains from one sample, sequenced in a study of T cell repertoires in cytomegalovirus infection. TCRdb analysed the reads with MiXCR anew, one entry per CDR3 protein. The sample has over 100,000 distinct CDR3 sequences, over 9% seen once. These receptors have no identified antigens. Sequencing was carried out using PBMCs, sequenced either directly or after in vitro stimulation (not recorded which). Every receptor here comes from a human donor in good health (CMV status not recorded). Some clones in this sample may be carry-over from other donors' samples. The CDR3 runs from the conserved cysteine through the conserved F or W. Each record gives: J gene, clone size, V gene, D gene, CDR3 protein, CDR3 DNA. The D gene is left open where the match is weak. Rows give clone size only sometimes, using once, few, many, or a class for an expanded clone.

TRBJ2-5,many,TRBV30,-,CACSRRMQETQYF,TGTGCCTGTTCGAGGAGGATGCAAGAGACCCAGTACTTC
TRBJ1-1,many,TRBV6-1,-,CASSEREAFF,TGTGCCAGCAGTGAGAGGGAGGCTTTCTTT
TRBJ1-2,medium-sized,TRBV6-2/TRBV6-3,-,CASSYSIGTDGYTF,TGTGCCAGCAGTTACTCGATAGGGACGGATGGCTACACCTTC
TRBJ1-5,many,TRBV28,TRBD1,CASSWASGGQPQHF,TGTGCCAGCAGTTGGGCCTCAGGGGGTCAGCCCCAGCATTTT
TRBJ2-1,few,TRBV6-5,TRBD1,CASSEQGGQFF,TGTGCCAGCAGTGAACAGGGGGGGCAGTTCTTC
TRBJ1-1,-,TRBV14,TRBD1,CASRETGVVTEAFF,TGTGCCAGCAGGGAGACAGGGGTTGTGACTGAAGCTTTCTTT
TRBJ1-2,many,TRBV7-2,-,CASSLIQGGDYGYTF,TGTGCCAGCAGCTTAATACAGGGAGGGGACTATGGCTACACCTTC
TRBJ2-1,many,TRBV7-2,-,CASSPADEQFF,TGTGCCAGCAGCCCCGCAGACGAGCAGTTCTTC
TRBJ2-3,many,TRBV28,-,CASSPRGRLSTDTQYF,TGTGCCAGCAGTCCGCGGGGGCGGTTGAGCACAGATACGCAGTATTTT
TRBJ2-1,-,TRBV19,-,CASSLLRAAEQFF,TGTGCCAGTAGTTTGCTCCGGGCCGCGGAGCAGTTCTTC
TRBJ2-7,many,TRBV7-2,-,CASSRGLGTLRYEQYF,TGTGCCAGCAGCCGAGGCCTAGGAACCCTACGCTACGAGCAGTACTTC
TRBJ1-4,-,TRBV5-4,-,CASSSQQGDEKLFF,TGTGCCAGCAGCTCCCAACAAGGGGATGAAAAACTGTTTTTT
TRBJ2-3,-,TRBV5-4,TRBD2,CASSVGGSSGSDTQYF,TGTGCCAGCAGCGTGGGAGGATCTAGCGGGAGTGATACGCAGTATTTT
TRBJ2-2,-,TRBV7-3,-,CASSHSTAYTGELFF,TGTGCCAGCAGCCACTCTACTGCGTACACCGGGGAGCTGTTTTTT
TRBJ2-3,-,TRBV6-5,-,CASSLLPKVPDTQYF,TGTGCCAGCAGTTTGCTCCCTAAAGTACCAGATACGCAGTATTTT
TRBJ2-5,many,TRBV7-9,-,CASSLYRDQETQYF,TGTGCCAGCAGCTTATACAGGGATCAAGAGACCCAGTACTTC
TRBJ1-2,many,TRBV7-2,-,CASSLQTGGPGYTF,TGTGCCAGCAGCCTTCAAACAGGAGGCCCTGGCTACACCTTC
TRBJ1-5,-,TRBV20-1,-,CSASLVGEGQPQHF,TGCAGTGCTAGTCTTGTGGGGGAGGGCCAGCCCCAGCATTTT
TRBJ2-3,few,TRBV20-1,-,CSARDRRLSSTDTQYF,TGCAGTGCTAGAGATCGGAGACTATCTAGCACAGATACGCAGTATTTT
TRBJ2-5,many,TRBV5-4,-,CASSLGPGHNEGETQYF,TGTGCCAGCAGCTTGGGACCGGGACACAACGAGGGGGAGACCCAGTACTTC
TRBJ1-4,-,TRBV20-1,TRBD1,CSARRTGQGDEKLFF,TGCAGTGCTAGGAGGACGGGACAGGGGGATGAAAAACTGTTTTTT
TRBJ2-3,many,TRBV12-3/TRBV12-4,-,CASNSRGHSVGTDTQYF,TGTGCCAGCAACTCCAGGGGCCACTCAGTGGGCACAGATACGCAGTATTTT
TRBJ2-7,few,TRBV6-6,-,CASRPTTTTYEQYF,TGTGCCAGCAGACCAACTACTACCACCTACGAGCAGTACTTC
TRBJ1-1,-,TRBV4-1,-,CASSQDRRNTEAFF,TGCGCCAGCAGCCAAGATAGGCGGAACACTGAAGCTTTCTTT
TRBJ2-3,-,TRBV12-5,-,CASGSVADTQYF,TGTGCTAGTGGTTCTGTAGCTGATACGCAGTATTTT
TRBJ1-5,many,TRBV7-8,-,CASSRIQGNSNQPQHF,TGTGCCAGCAGCCGAATTCAGGGGAATAGCAATCAGCCCCAGCATTTT
TRBJ2-1,-,TRBV12-3/TRBV12-4,TRBD1,CASSKTGQGTYEQFF,TGTGCCAGCAGTAAGACGGGACAGGGGACATATGAGCAGTTCTTC
TRBJ1-4,many,TRBV27,-,CASSMIGANEKLFF,TGTGCCAGCAGTATGATCGGGGCTAATGAAAAACTGTTTTTT
TRBJ2-1,many,TRBV7-2,TRBD2,CASSPGAGVLDEQFF,TGTGCCAGCAGCCCCGGAGCGGGAGTTCTCGATGAGCAGTTCTTC
TRBJ2-1,medium-sized,TRBV4-1,TRBD2,CASSQPRGRAYNEQFF,TGCGCCAGCAGCCAACCACGCGGGAGGGCCTACAATGAGCAGTTCTTC
TRBJ2-1,few,TRBV7-9,-,CASSFPGEGEQFF,TGTGCCAGCAGCTTCCCAGGGGAGGGTGAGCAGTTCTTC
TRBJ2-1,few,TRBV25-1,TRBD2,CASSARTSGSDGEQFF,TGTGCCAGCAGTGCTAGGACTAGCGGGAGTGATGGTGAGCAGTTCTTC
TRBJ2-7,-,TRBV29-1,-,CSAESGPEQYF,TGCAGCGCTGAATCTGGTCCCGAGCAGTACTTC
TRBJ1-2,many,TRBV7-2,TRBD1,CASSQTSDRDRTF,TGTGCCAGCAGCCAAACGTCCGACAGGGATCGCACCTTC
TRBJ2-1,many,TRBV12-3/TRBV12-4,TRBD2,CASSFIAGVFHEQFF,TGTGCCAGCAGTTTCATAGCGGGAGTCTTCCATGAGCAGTTCTTC
TRBJ1-5,-,TRBV5-5,-,CASSPSPGRNQPQHF,TGTGCCAGCAGCCCTAGTCCCGGCAGAAATCAGCCCCAGCATTTT
TRBJ1-1,many,TRBV12-3/TRBV12-4,-,CASSGPLNTEAFF,TGTGCCAGCAGTGGACCCCTAAACACTGAAGCTTTCTTT
TRBJ2-1,many,TRBV24-1,-,CATSDLYGDGYNEQFF,TGTGCCACCAGTGATTTGTACGGGGACGGATACAATGAGCAGTTCTTC
TRBJ1-2,many,TRBV6-5,-,CASRPAGSNYGYTF,TGTGCCAGCCGGCCGGCGGGGAGCAACTATGGCTACACCTTC
TRBJ2-5,-,TRBV20-1,-,CSAPRLQETQYF,TGCAGTGCCCCCCGTCTCCAAGAGACCCAGTACTTC
TRBJ1-1,few,TRBV7-6,TRBD1,CASNLRKGATLTEAFF,TGTGCCAGCAACTTACGAAAGGGGGCTACCCTTACCGAAGCTTTCTTT
TRBJ1-1,many,TRBV12-3/TRBV12-4,TRBD1,CASSRTGAQAFF,TGTGCCAGCAGCCGGACAGGAGCCCAGGCTTTCTTT
TRBJ1-5,few,TRBV9,-,CASSVGLSTMEPQHF,TGTGCCAGCAGCGTAGGGCTATCTACAATGGAGCCCCAGCATTTT
TRBJ2-3,few,TRBV6-2/TRBV6-3,-,CASSGDSRRGGTDTQYF,TGTGCCAGCAGTGGCGACTCCCGCAGGGGAGGCACAGATACGCAGTATTTT
TRBJ2-2,few,TRBV29-1,-,CSVSDTGELFF,TGCAGCGTGAGCGACACCGGGGAGCTGTTTTTT
TRBJ1-5,few,TRBV18,TRBD1,CASSPRQGGNQPQHF,TGTGCCAGCTCACCACGACAGGGTGGCAATCAGCCCCAGCATTTT
TRBJ2-3,-,TRBV15,-,CATSRGKGRSTDTQYF,TGTGCCACCAGCAGAGGGAAGGGCAGAAGCACAGATACGCAGTATTTT
TRBJ1-1,-,TRBV18,-,CASSPYEVQNTEAFF,TGTGCCAGCTCACCTTACGAGGTGCAGAACACTGAAGCTTTCTTT
TRBJ1-5,few,TRBV7-4,TRBD1,CASSSIQGNLDQPQHF,TGTGCCAGCAGCTCGATACAGGGGAACTTAGATCAGCCCCAGCATTTT
TRBJ1-1,many,TRBV7-8,-,CASIPWRDEAFF,TGTGCCAGCATCCCTTGGAGGGATGAAGCTTTCTTT
TRBJ1-4,-,TRBV7-4,-,CASNGQEEKLFF,TGTGCCAGCAACGGACAAGAGGAAAAACTGTTTTTT